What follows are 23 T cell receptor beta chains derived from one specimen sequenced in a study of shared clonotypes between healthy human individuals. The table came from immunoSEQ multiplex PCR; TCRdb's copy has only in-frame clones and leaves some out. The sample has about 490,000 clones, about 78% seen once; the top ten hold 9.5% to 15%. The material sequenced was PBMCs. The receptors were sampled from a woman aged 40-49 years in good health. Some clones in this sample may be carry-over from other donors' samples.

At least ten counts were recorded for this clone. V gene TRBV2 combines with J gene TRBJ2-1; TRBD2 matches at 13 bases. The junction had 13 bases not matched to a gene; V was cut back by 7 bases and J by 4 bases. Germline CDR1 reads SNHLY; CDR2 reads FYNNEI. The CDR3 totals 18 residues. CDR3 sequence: CASTRSGTSGISYNEQFF. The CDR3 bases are TGTGCCAGCACCCGATCCGGGACTAGCGGGATCTCTTACAATGAGCAGTTCTTC.

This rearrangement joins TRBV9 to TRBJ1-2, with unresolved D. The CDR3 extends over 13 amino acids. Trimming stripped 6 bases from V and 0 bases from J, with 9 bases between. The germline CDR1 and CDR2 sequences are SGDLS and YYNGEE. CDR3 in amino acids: CASTREANYGYTF. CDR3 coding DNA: TGTGCCAGCACCAGAGAAGCTAACTATGGCTACACCTTC.

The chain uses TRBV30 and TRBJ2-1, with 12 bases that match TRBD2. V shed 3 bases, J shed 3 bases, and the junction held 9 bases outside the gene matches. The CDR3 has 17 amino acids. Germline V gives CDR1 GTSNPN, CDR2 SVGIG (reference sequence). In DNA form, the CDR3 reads TGTGCCTGGAGCTTCGGTCCGACTAGCGGGAGCTACAATGAGCAGTTCTTC. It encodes CAWSFGPTSGSYNEQFF.

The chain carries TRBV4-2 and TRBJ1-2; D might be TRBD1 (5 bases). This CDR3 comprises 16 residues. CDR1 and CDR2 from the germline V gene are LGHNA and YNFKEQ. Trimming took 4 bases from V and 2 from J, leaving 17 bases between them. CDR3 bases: TGTGCCAGCAGCCCGGACAATGGGTTATTGAACTATGGCTACACCTTC. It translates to CASSPDNGLLNYGYTF.

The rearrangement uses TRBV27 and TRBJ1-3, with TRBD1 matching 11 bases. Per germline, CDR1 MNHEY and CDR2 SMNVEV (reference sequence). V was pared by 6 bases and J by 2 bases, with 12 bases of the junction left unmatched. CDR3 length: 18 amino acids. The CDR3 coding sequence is TGTGCCAGCAGAGAGCGCACCGGACAGGGGGCAGCTGGAAACACCATATATTTT. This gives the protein CASRERTGQGAAGNTIYF.

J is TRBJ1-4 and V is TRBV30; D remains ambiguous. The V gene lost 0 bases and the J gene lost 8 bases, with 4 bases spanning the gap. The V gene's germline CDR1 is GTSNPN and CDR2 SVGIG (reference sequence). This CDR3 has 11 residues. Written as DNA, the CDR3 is TGTGCCTGGAGTGTAACCGAAAAACTGTTTTTT. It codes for CAWSVTEKLFF.

CDR3 in amino acids: CASSEQPGTGGGYTF. DNA for the CDR3: TGTGCCAGCAGTGAACAGCCCGGGACAGGGGGTGGCTACACCTTC. The rearrangement links TRBV9 to TRBJ1-2; 11 nucleotides line up with TRBD1. The V and J ends lost 5 bases and 7 bases, in that order; junction bases with no gene match: 10. The length of the CDR3 is 15 residues. CDR1 is SGDLS, CDR2 YYNGEE, per germline.

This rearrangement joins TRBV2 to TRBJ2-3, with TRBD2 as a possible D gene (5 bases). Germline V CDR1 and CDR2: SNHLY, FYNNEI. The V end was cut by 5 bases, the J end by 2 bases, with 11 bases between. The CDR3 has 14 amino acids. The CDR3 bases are TGTGCCAGCAGTTCGGACTTCTCCACAGATACGCAGTATTTT. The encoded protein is CASSSDFSTDTQYF.

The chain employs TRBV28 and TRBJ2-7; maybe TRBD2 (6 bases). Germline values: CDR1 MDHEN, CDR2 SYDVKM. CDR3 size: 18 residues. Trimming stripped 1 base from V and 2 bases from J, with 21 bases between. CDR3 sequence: CASSLYLTARRETYEQYF. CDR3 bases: TGTGCCAGCAGTTTATATCTTACCGCTCGTCGGGAGACCTACGAGCAGTACTTC.

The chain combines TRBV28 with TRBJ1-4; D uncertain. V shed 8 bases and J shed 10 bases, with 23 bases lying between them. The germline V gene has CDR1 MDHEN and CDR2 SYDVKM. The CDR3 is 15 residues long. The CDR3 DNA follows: TGTGCCAGCCACGCCTCTAACGGCCCCAGCGGAAAACTGTTTTTT. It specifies CASHASNGPSGKLFF.

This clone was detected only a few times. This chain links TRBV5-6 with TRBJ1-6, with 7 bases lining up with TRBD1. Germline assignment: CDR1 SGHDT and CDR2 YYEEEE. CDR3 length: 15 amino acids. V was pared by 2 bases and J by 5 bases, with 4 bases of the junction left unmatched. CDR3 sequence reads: CASSLLDRDNSPLHF. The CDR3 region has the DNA TGTGCCAGCAGCTTACTAGACAGGGATAATTCACCCCTCCACTTT.

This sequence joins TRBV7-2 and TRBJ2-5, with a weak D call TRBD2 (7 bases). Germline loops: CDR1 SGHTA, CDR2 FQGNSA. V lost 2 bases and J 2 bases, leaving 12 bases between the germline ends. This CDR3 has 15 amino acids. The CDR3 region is CASSLRGGQQETQYF. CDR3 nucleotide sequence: TGTGCCAGCAGCTTAAGGGGGGGCCAGCAAGAGACCCAGTACTTC.

Written as DNA, the CDR3 is TGTGCCAGCGGGGAGGCCAGCACAGATACGCAGTATTTT. Its translation: CASGEASTDTQYF. V and J are TRBV9 and TRBJ2-3; D might be TRBD2 (6 bases). From germline, CDR1 is SGDLS and CDR2 YYNGEE. The CDR3 loop spans 13 amino acids. Trimming stripped 7 bases from V and 0 bases from J, with 9 bases between.

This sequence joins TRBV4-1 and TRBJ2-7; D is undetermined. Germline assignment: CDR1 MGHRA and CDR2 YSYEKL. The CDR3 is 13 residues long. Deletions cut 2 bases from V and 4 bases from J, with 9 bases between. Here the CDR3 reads CASSQLGSYEQYF. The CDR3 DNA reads TGCGCCAGCAGCCAACTGGGGTCTTACGAGCAGTACTTC.

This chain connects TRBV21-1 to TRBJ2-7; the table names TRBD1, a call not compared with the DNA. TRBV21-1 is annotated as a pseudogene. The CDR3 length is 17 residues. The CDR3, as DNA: TGTGCCAGCAGCAAAGTTCAAAAAAAGACAGAAACCTACGAGCAGTACTTC. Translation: CASSKVQKKTETYEQYF.

The CDR3 is CASNPAVGGEQFF. The CDR3 region has the DNA TGTGCCAGCAACCCGGCAGTAGGGGGTGAGCAGTTCTTC. The V gene is TRBV27, the J gene TRBJ2-1; possibly TRBD1 for D (6 bases). Germline loops: CDR1 MNHEY, CDR2 SMNVEV (reference sequence). The CDR3 is 13 residues long. The V end lost 7 bases, the J end lost 9 bases, and 16 bases lay between the germline ends.

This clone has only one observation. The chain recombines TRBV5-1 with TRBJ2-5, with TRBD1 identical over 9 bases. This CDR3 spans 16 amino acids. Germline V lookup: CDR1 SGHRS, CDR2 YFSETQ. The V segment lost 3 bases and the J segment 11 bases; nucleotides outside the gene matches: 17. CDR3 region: CASSSAAGQGFGEQYF. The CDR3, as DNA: TGCGCCAGCAGCTCGGCGGCGGGACAGGGATTCGGTGAGCAGTACTTC.

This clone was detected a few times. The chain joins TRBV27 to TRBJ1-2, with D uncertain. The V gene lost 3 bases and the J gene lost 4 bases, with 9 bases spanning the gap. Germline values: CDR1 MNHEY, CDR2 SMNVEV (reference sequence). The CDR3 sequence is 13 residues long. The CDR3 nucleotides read TGTGCCAGCAGTTTGAACGGACCCTATGGCTACACCTTC. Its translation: CASSLNGPYGYTF.

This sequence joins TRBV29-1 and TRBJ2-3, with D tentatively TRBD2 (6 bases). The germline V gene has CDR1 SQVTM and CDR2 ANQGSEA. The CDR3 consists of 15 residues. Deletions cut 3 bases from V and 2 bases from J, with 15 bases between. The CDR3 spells CSVDASAGNTDTQYF. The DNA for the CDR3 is TGCAGCGTTGACGCTAGCGCTGGGAACACAGATACGCAGTATTTT.

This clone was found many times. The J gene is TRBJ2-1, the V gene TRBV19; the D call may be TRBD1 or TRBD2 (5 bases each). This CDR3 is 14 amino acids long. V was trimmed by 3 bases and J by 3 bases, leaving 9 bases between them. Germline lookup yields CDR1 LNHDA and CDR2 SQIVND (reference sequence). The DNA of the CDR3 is TGTGCCAGTAGTATTGGGACGGACTACAATGAGCAGTTCTTC. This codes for CASSIGTDYNEQFF.

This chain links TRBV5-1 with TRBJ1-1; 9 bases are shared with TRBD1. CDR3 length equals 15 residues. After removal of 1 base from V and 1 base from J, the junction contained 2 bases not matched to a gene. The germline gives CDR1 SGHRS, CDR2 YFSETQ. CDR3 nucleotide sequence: TGCGCCAGCAGCTTGTTGGGACAGGGGAACACTGAAGCTTTCTTT. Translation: CASSLLGQGNTEAFF.

The CDR3 region has the DNA TGTGCCTGGAGTGTGGGGGCTGGGACCCAGTACTTC. This gives the protein CAWSVGAGTQYF. This chain links TRBV30 with TRBJ2-5, with a weak D call TRBD1 (6 bases). V gave up 0 bases and J gave up 7 bases, with 9 bases separating them. Germline CDR1 GTSNPN, CDR2 SVGIG (reference sequence). CDR3 length: 12 amino acids.

The CDR3 DNA reads as TGTGCCAGCAGAGGAACAGGGCGAACCGGGGAGCTGTTTTTT. This sequence encodes CASRGTGRTGELFF. This chain uses TRBV27 with TRBJ2-2, with D tentatively TRBD1 (6 bases). The CDR3 is 14 residues long. Germline-derived CDR1 and CDR2 are MNHEY and SMNVEV (reference sequence). Trimming cost V 6 bases and J 5 bases, with 13 bases left between them.